What follows is one T cell receptor beta chain and its context. Its antigen is unknown. V lost 2 bases and J lost 0; bases outside the gene matches: 12. This CDR3 has 18 amino acids. Per germline, CDR1 MNHEY and CDR2 SMNVEV (reference sequence). Primers for the PCR totalled 60 Vbeta and 13 Jbeta. Generated by immunoSEQ multiplex PCR, the TCRdb table keeps only in-frame clones and is missing some. The data show tens of thousands of clones, over 40% seen once. This record belongs to a study of cytomegalovirus exposure and HLA in healthy donors. Study-level points and caveats: Roughly uniform sequencing depth across donors was assumed, possibly incorrectly. In vitro confirmation showed a few CMV-associated chains to be CMV antigen specific. Sequences of the TCR beta chain were said to predict the HLA-A and HLA-B alleles of most subjects accurately.

The sequence derives from a woman aged 40-49 years in good health and CMV-seropositive. The specimen sequenced was PBMCs. V and J are TRBV27 and TRBJ1-2; 7 bases are a match to TRBD1. This CDR3 reads CASSLAQAGTVANYGYTF. The CDR3 DNA reads as TGTGCCAGCAGTTTAGCCCAAGCCGGGACAGTCGCTAACTATGGCTACACCTTC.